The 32 T cell receptor beta chains listed next were all sequenced from one sample in a study of monozygotic twins with inflammatory bowel disease. TCRdb processed the 5' RACE reads again and assigns one entry to each CDR3 protein, with no DNA. The sample is made up of approximately 380,000 distinct CDR3 sequences, and the top ten hold around 2.6% of it. The sample taken for sequencing was blood. These receptors originate from a human donor with ulcerative colitis or Crohn's disease, or a healthy co-twin of an affected twin (not recorded which).

V gene TRBV27 combines with J gene TRBJ2-1; TCRdb's D call of TRBD1 is untestable without DNA. Germline CDR1 and CDR2: MNHEY and SMNVEV (reference sequence). The CDR3 contains 15 residues. The chain's CDR3 is CASSVQTGGFNEQFF.

CDR3 region: CAISEPTTGTNEKLFF. V gene TRBV10-3 combines with J gene TRBJ1-4; the TCRdb call, TRBD1, lacks DNA for checking. CDR1 ENHRY and CDR2 SYGVKD come from the germline V gene. The CDR3 totals 16 residues.

The chain joins TRBV6-2 or TRBV6-3 to TRBJ2-7; the TRBD1 assignment by TCRdb is unverifiable without DNA. CDR1 and CDR2 (germline): MNHEY, SVGEGT. This CDR3 region has 12 residues. The CDR3 region is CASSTGDYEQYF.

The CDR3 sequence: CASSSLQGTSTHEQFF. The chain recombines TRBV14 with TRBJ2-1; TCRdb outputs TRBD2, but without DNA this stays unchecked. Germline V CDR1 and CDR2: SGHDN, FVKESK. The CDR3 is 16 amino acids.

The chain combines TRBV5-5 with TRBJ2-3; the TRBD1 assignment by TCRdb is unverifiable without DNA. In germline, CDR1 is SGHKS, CDR2 YYEKEE (reference sequence). The length of the CDR3 is 11 residues. The CDR3 sequence is CASSSGYTQYF. The whole variable domain, remainder taken from reference TRBV5-5 and TRBJ2-3, is DAGVTQSPTHLIKTRGQQVTLRCSPISGHKSVSWYQQVLGQGPQFIFQYYEKEERGRGNFPDRFSARQFPNYSSELNVNALLLGDSALYLCASSSGYTQYFGPGTRLTVL.

This chain connects TRBV7-2 to TRBJ1-6. This CDR3 has 14 residues. The germline V gene encodes CDR1 SGHTA and CDR2 FQGNSA. CDR3 loop: CASHLGNSNSPLHF.

The chain uses TRBV20-1 and TRBJ1-6; TCRdb returns TRBD1, unconfirmable since there is no DNA. The germline V gene encodes CDR1 DFQATT and CDR2 SNEGSKA (reference sequence). The CDR3 contains 16 residues. CDR3 sequence reads: CSAPQVGGSYNSPLHF.

J is TRBJ1-1 and V is TRBV18; TCRdb's D call of TRBD1 is untestable without DNA. CDR3 length: 12 residues. Germline V gene sequence: CDR1 KGHSH, CDR2 LQKENI. The CDR3 spells CASSLDREEAFF.

V gene TRBV24-1 combines with J gene TRBJ2-3; without DNA, the TCRdb call of TRBD1 cannot be checked. The CDR3 is 17 amino acids. Per the germline V gene, CDR1 is KGHDR and CDR2 is SFDVKD. The CDR3 region is CATSDPTARGVADTQYF.

The chain links TRBV12-5 to TRBJ2-2; TCRdb gives TRBD1 as the D gene, but with no DNA this cannot be confirmed. This CDR3 comprises 16 residues. Germline V lookup: CDR1 LGHNT, CDR2 FRNRAP. The CDR3 is CASGPGGQGTSGELFF. Combining the CDR3 with reference TRBV12-5 and TRBJ2-2 gives the whole variable domain DARVTQTPRHKVTEMGQEVTMRCQPILGHNTVFWYRQTMMQGLELLAYFRNRAPLDDSGMPKDRFSAEMPDATLATLKIQPSEPRDSAVYFCASGPGGQGTSGELFFGEGSRLTVL.

CDR3 region: CASNTQGAGGSEAFF. The rearrangement links TRBV6-2 or TRBV6-3 to TRBJ1-1; TCRdb returns TRBD1, unconfirmable since there is no DNA. The germline gives CDR1 MNHEY, CDR2 SVGEGT. The CDR3 covers 15 residues.

V and J are TRBV14 and TRBJ2-3; absent DNA, TCRdb's TRBD2 call cannot be checked. The length of the CDR3 is 14 residues. Germline CDR1 and CDR2: SGHDN and FVKESK. The CDR3 loop reads CASREGGTSGMQYF.

The gene calls are TRBV2 and TRBJ2-1; TCRdb names TRBD1, which stays unverified in the absence of DNA. This CDR3 region has 14 residues. Germline V gene data show CDR1 as SNHLY and CDR2 as FYNNEI. CDR3 sequence: CASSGLQEYNEQFF. Together with reference TRBV2 and TRBJ2-1, the CDR3 gives the full variable domain: EPEVTQTPSHQVTQMGQEVILRCVPISNHLYFYWYRQILGQKVEFLVSFYNNEISEKSEIFDDQFSVERPDGSNFTLKIRSTKLEDSAMYFCASSGLQEYNEQFFGPGTRLTVL.

The CDR3 spells CASSGVITGGSGANVLTF. This chain links TRBV9 with TRBJ2-6; checking the TCRdb D call of TRBD1 is not possible without DNA. The CDR3 length is 18 residues. From germline, CDR1 is SGDLS and CDR2 YYNGEE.

This sequence joins TRBV4-3 and TRBJ1-2; TCRdb selects TRBD1, and the lack of DNA leaves this call unchecked. Germline-derived CDR1 and CDR2 are LGHNA and YSLEER. CDR3 size: 15 residues. CDR3 sequence reads: CASSQEPDRGYGYTF.

The rearrangement joins TRBV7-2 to TRBJ2-7; there is no DNA to check the TCRdb D call of TRBD2. CDR3 length: 15 residues. Germline V gene sequence: CDR1 SGHTA, CDR2 FQGNSA. The CDR3 spells CASSLAGTTAYEQYF.

The chain is built from TRBV7-2 and TRBJ2-7; TCRdb designates TRBD1, a call that cannot be tested without DNA. The CDR3 loop spans 14 amino acids. Germline V gene sequence: CDR1 SGHTA, CDR2 FQGNSA. CDR3 in amino acids: CASRQQENSYEQYF.

This chain joins TRBV11-2 and TRBJ2-7; without DNA, the TCRdb call of TRBD2 cannot be checked. The CDR3 is 15 residues long. Germline loops: CDR1 SGHAT, CDR2 FQNNGV. The CDR3 is CASSRRLAGGYEQYF.

V is TRBV7-9 and J is TRBJ1-3. CDR3 length: 14 amino acids. CDR1 and CDR2 (germline): SEHNR, FQNEAQ (reference sequence). Here the CDR3 reads CASSLSNSGNTIYF.

This rearrangement joins TRBV12-3 or TRBV12-4 to TRBJ1-5; TCRdb gives TRBD1 as the D gene, but with no DNA this cannot be confirmed. The CDR3 extends over 13 amino acids. CDR3 sequence: CASTRSRDQPQHF.

The gene calls are TRBV4-1 and TRBJ2-7; absent DNA, TCRdb's TRBD1 call cannot be checked. This CDR3 has 15 amino acids. In germline, CDR1 is MGHRA, CDR2 YSYEKL. The chain's CDR3 is CASSQVGTGDYEQYF.

The chain is built from TRBV6-1 and TRBJ1-1; the TRBD1 assignment by TCRdb is unverifiable without DNA. The CDR3 runs to 15 residues. The V gene's germline CDR1 is MNHNS and CDR2 SASEGT. Here the CDR3 reads CASSTSGTANTEAFF.

The rearrangement links TRBV5-1 to TRBJ1-6. The CDR3 is 14 residues long. Germline V CDR1 and CDR2: SGHRS, YFSETQ. The CDR3 here is CASSLDFSRSPLHF.

This chain links TRBV6-5 with TRBJ2-5; no DNA is available, so the TRBD2 call from TCRdb remains unchecked. The germline V gene encodes CDR1 MNHEY and CDR2 SVGAGI. There are 16 residues in the CDR3. The CDR3 spells CASSSASVAGKETQYF.

CDR3 in amino acids: CASTPGQGYYEQYF. V and J are TRBV5-6 and TRBJ2-7; absent DNA, TCRdb's TRBD1 call cannot be checked. Looked up from germline, CDR1 is SGHDT and CDR2 is YYEEEE. The length of the CDR3 is 14 residues.

This chain uses TRBV14 with TRBJ2-1. In germline, CDR1 is SGHDN, CDR2 FVKESK. CDR3 length equals 12 residues. CDR3 region: CASAGSADEQFF.

J is TRBJ1-3 and V is TRBV5-5. Looked up from germline, CDR1 is SGHKS and CDR2 is YYEKEE (reference sequence). This CDR3 is 15 amino acids long. The CDR3 spells CASSLHFYLGNTIYF.

V usage is TRBV11-1 and J usage is TRBJ2-7; TCRdb lists TRBD1, though no DNA is available to test this call. The germline V gene has CDR1 SGHAT and CDR2 FQDESV (reference sequence). This CDR3 has 18 amino acids. This CDR3 is CASSPLPGQAEFSYEQYF.

This chain connects TRBV20-1 to TRBJ2-2; TCRdb's D call of TRBD1 is untestable without DNA. This CDR3 region has 15 residues. Per the germline V gene, CDR1 is DFQATT and CDR2 is SNEGSKA (reference sequence). This chain's CDR3 is CSARAGTRNTGELFF.

The chain has TRBV7-2 and TRBJ1-5; lacking DNA, the TRBD1 call made by TCRdb goes unchecked. This CDR3 region has 12 residues. Germline CDR1 SGHTA, CDR2 FQGNSA. CDR3 sequence: CATTTGGQPQHF.

This rearrangement joins TRBV2 to TRBJ1-2. The germline V gene has CDR1 SNHLY and CDR2 FYNNEI. The CDR3 loop spans 13 amino acids. This CDR3 is CASSEEINYGYTF. Drawing the rest from reference TRBV2 and TRBJ1-2, the complete variable domain is EPEVTQTPSHQVTQMGQEVILRCVPISNHLYFYWYRQILGQKVEFLVSFYNNEISEKSEIFDDQFSVERPDGSNFTLKIRSTKLEDSAMYFCASSEEINYGYTFGSGTRLTVV.

The chain combines TRBV5-1 with TRBJ2-1; with no DNA, the TCRdb D assignment of TRBD2 cannot be verified. Germline values: CDR1 SGHRS, CDR2 YFSETQ. CDR3 length equals 16 residues. This CDR3 is CASSDLAGGIYNEQFF.